This T cell receptor (beta chain) was retrieved from a study of cytomegalovirus exposure and HLA in healthy donors. General study findings and limits: In a later analysis, compared with equally common non-associated chains, HLA-associated beta chains were more expanded. TCR beta V segments were, for the most part, productive about 87% or about 30% of the time in an earlier analysis.

A note on this clone: What it binds is not known.

Germline CDR1 SGHAT, CDR2 FQNNGV. The CDR3 totals 12 residues. The V and J ends lost 3 bases and 4 bases respectively, with 6 bases between them. Vbeta (60) and Jbeta (13) primers were used in the PCR. Using immunoSEQ multiplex PCR, the repertoire was profiled, and TCRdb retains in-frame clones only, with some absent. The sample yields 90,000 to 110,000 clones, 69% seen once. The chain carries TRBV11-2 and TRBJ2-5; the D is unclear. Material: PBMCs. The receptor comes from a man in his thirties or forties in good health and CMV-seronegative. This chain's CDR3 is CASSFGGETQYF. CDR3 bases: TGTGCCAGCAGCTTCGGTGGAGAGACCCAGTACTTC.